The 31 T cell receptor beta chains below were found in one sample sequenced in a study of T cell repertoires in cytomegalovirus infection. TCRdb passed the reads through MiXCR, listing each CDR3 protein once. This sample carries approximately 990,000 distinct CDR3 sequences, less than 40% of them seen once, and the ten largest clones take roughly an eighth. Antigens for these TCRs are unknown. The sample in question was cultured CD8+ T cells from PBMCs, obtained from culture after CMV antigen stimulation. These receptors all stem from a human donor in good health (CMV status not recorded). Some clones in this sample may be carry-over from other donors' samples.

This clonotype was picked up a small number of times. The chain carries TRBV5-5 and TRBJ2-3, with 8 positions matching TRBD2. CDR1 and CDR2 from the germline V gene are SGHKS and YYEKEE (reference sequence). The CDR3 consists of 18 residues. V lost 0 bases, J lost 0 bases, and 9 bases stayed unmatched. The CDR3 nucleotides are TGTGCCAGCAGCTTGGCTTTCGGGGGGGGGGGTAGCACAGATACGCAGTATTTT. It yields the protein CASSLAFGGGGSTDTQYF. The full variable domain, rest sourced from reference TRBV5-5 and TRBJ2-3, is DAGVTQSPTHLIKTRGQQVTLRCSPISGHKSVSWYQQVLGQGPQFIFQYYEKEERGRGNFPDRFSARQFPNYSSELNVNALLLGDSALYLCASSLAFGGGGSTDTQYFGPGTRLTVL.

J is TRBJ1-6 and V is TRBV5-1; TRBD1 is a possible D gene (6 bases). Germline V gene lookup returns CDR1 SGHRS and CDR2 YFSETQ. There are 15 residues in the CDR3. V was trimmed by 0 bases and J by 10 bases, leaving 14 bases between them. CDR3 protein: CASSLVAGDGSPLHF. The CDR3 bases are TGCGCCAGCAGCTTGGTAGCAGGGGACGGCTCACCCCTCCACTTT.

This clonotype showed up just a few times. V usage is TRBV25-1 and J usage is TRBJ1-1, with 7 bases matching TRBD1. The CDR3 consists of 15 residues. The trim removed 4 bases at V and 4 bases at J, leaving 9 bases unmatched. Germline-derived CDR1 and CDR2 are MGHDK and SYGVNS. This CDR3 is CASSASTGLGTEAFF. The CDR3 DNA follows: TGTGCCAGCAGTGCATCGACAGGGTTGGGCACTGAAGCTTTCTTT.

The chain uses TRBV12-3 or TRBV12-4 and TRBJ2-7; tentatively, D is TRBD2 (5 bases). Trimming removed 10 bases from V and 7 bases from J, with 14 bases in between. The length of the CDR3 is 11 residues. In nucleotides, the CDR3 is TGTGCCAACTCATTCGGAGGTGAGCAGTACGTC. Encoded protein: CANSFGGEQYV.

V and J are TRBV6-2 or TRBV6-3 and TRBJ2-1, with TRBD2 identical over 7 bases. V was pared by 5 bases and J by 3 bases, with 7 bases of the junction left unmatched. In germline, CDR1 is MNHEY, CDR2 SVGEGT. This CDR3 is built from 15 residues. The CDR3 DNA reads TGTGCCAGCAGTCAACGGGGGGTCCACTACAATGAGCAGTTCTTC. Protein: CASSQRGVHYNEQFF.

The chain uses TRBV15 and TRBJ2-3, with D perhaps matching TRBD2 (5 bases). Germline V gene data show CDR1 as LNHNV and CDR2 as YYDKDF (reference sequence). The CDR3 covers 16 residues. The V end lost 1 base, the J end lost 4 bases, and 15 bases lay between the germline ends. CDR3 nucleotides: TGTGCCACCAGCAGAGCCGATAGCGTTTTGGCAGATACGCAGTATTTT. Protein: CATSRADSVLADTQYF.

In its sample, this clonotype was seen a few times. The rearrangement uses TRBV10-3 and TRBJ1-2; 8 nucleotides align to TRBD1. Germline V lookup: CDR1 ENHRY, CDR2 SYGVKD. This CDR3 region has 14 residues. The J segment lost 7 bases and the V segment lost 6 bases, leaving 10 bases of the junction unmatched. The CDR3 protein is CAIRSSGGEPGYTF. The CDR3 nucleotides are TGTGCCATCAGATCCTCAGGGGGCGAACCTGGCTACACCTTC.

The sample holds a few counts of this clonotype. The chain has TRBV6-2 or TRBV6-3 and TRBJ1-5; possible D gene TRBD1, 6 bases. Germline-derived CDR1 and CDR2 are MNHEY and SVGEGT. Trimming pared 7 bases from V and 6 bases from J, leaving 22 bases between. The CDR3 has 16 amino acids. CDR3 residues: CASTDPFAGAGQPQHF. The CDR3 DNA is TGTGCCAGCACCGACCCTTTTGCGGGGGCAGGTCAGCCCCAGCATTTT.

This clonotype was detected ten times or more. The chain employs TRBV7-2 and TRBJ1-1, with D uncertain. This CDR3 is built from 15 residues. Trimming pared 1 base from V and 3 bases from J, leaving 12 bases between. In germline, CDR1 is SGHTA, CDR2 FQGNSA. The CDR3 DNA is TGTGCCAGCAGCTTAGATGGCCTGCTGGACACTGAAGCTTTCTTT. Translated, it gives CASSLDGLLDTEAFF.

This clonotype was counted a single time. This chain uses TRBV6-8 with TRBJ2-2; the match to TRBD1 covers 8 bases. Germline V CDR1 and CDR2: MNHGY, SAAAGT. The length of the CDR3 is 16 residues. J was trimmed by 4 bases and V by 6 bases; bases with no gene match: 10. CDR3 protein: CASSPSGGLPTGELFF. The CDR3 coding sequence is TGTGCCAGCAGCCCCTCAGGGGGCTTACCCACCGGGGAGCTGTTTTTT.

The chain uses TRBV19 and TRBJ1-5, with unresolved D. Trimming took off 8 bases at V and 6 bases at J, with 20 bases between the two ends. This CDR3 region has 15 residues. Germline CDR1 is LNHDA and CDR2 is SQIVND (reference sequence). The DNA for the CDR3 is TGTGCCAGTGGATTTAAGGGAGGTCGGGGTCAGCCCCAGCATTTT. This sequence encodes CASGFKGGRGQPQHF.

V and J are TRBV6-1 and TRBJ2-7, with D tentatively TRBD2 (7 bases). V shed 1 base and J shed 4 bases, with 11 bases lying between them. CDR3 length: 14 amino acids. The germline CDR1 and CDR2 sequences are MNHNS and SASEGT. The CDR3 is CASSEGGGAYEQYF. In DNA, the CDR3 is TGTGCCAGCAGTGAAGGGGGGGGCGCGTACGAGCAGTACTTC.

This clonotype has ten or more counts. V and J are TRBV19 and TRBJ1-5; D might be TRBD1 (6 bases). The V gene's germline CDR1 is LNHDA and CDR2 SQIVND (reference sequence). The CDR3 runs 15 residues. With 4 bases removed from V and 4 bases from J, the gap between germline ends came to 14 bases. CDR3 DNA: TGTGCCAGTAGTACCCCAGGGGTCGCGAATCAGCCCCAGCATTTT. This codes for CASSTPGVANQPQHF.

The chain couples TRBV7-9 to TRBJ1-2, with 8 bases identical to TRBD1. V lost 5 bases, J lost 4 bases, and 9 bases stayed unmatched. This CDR3 has 15 amino acids. Germline CDR1 and CDR2: SEHNR and FQNEAQ (reference sequence). In DNA form, the CDR3 reads TGTGCCAGCAGCCGGACAGGGAACGGAGTCTATGGCTACACCTTC. Translated, it gives CASSRTGNGVYGYTF. The entire variable domain, with the rest obtained from reference TRBV7-9 and TRBJ1-2, is as follows: DTGVSQNPRHKITKRGQNVTFRCDPISEHNRLYWYRQTLGQGPEFLTYFQNEAQLEKSRLLSDRFSAERPKGSFSTLEIQRTEQGDSAMYLCASSRTGNGVYGYTFGSGTRLTVV.

The V call is TRBV4-1, the J call TRBJ1-2; 9 nucleotides align to TRBD1. CDR1 and CDR2 from the germline V gene are MGHRA and YSYEKL. The CDR3 runs 15 residues. V trimming: 5 bases; J trimming: 1 base; junction bases outside the gene matches: 5. CDR3 protein: CASSLDRGFNYGYTF. Written as DNA, the CDR3 is TGCGCCAGCAGCTTGGACAGGGGCTTTAACTATGGCTACACCTTC.

A remark on this clonotype: The germline gene is not matched at one end of the junction; a read error may be the cause. This chain joins TRBV6-2 or TRBV6-3 and TRBJ2-7, with TRBD2 matching 10 bases. The length of the CDR3 is 18 residues. Germline assignment: CDR1 MNHEY and CDR2 SVGEGT. CDR3 protein: CAISYSKAPSGGSYEQYF. The CDR3 DNA is TGTGCCATCAGTTACTCGAAGGCGCCTAGCGGGGGTAGCTACGAGCAGTACTTC.

V and J are TRBV15 and TRBJ1-4; 9 nucleotides agree with TRBD1. The ends lost 0 bases at V and 8 bases at J; junction bases unmatched: 4. The germline V gene has CDR1 LNHNV and CDR2 YYDKDF (reference sequence). This CDR3 contains 15 residues. Here the CDR3 DNA reads TGTGCCACCAGCAGAGATCTTGGGACAGGGGAAAAACTGTTTTTT. Its translation: CATSRDLGTGEKLFF.

The chain is built from TRBV7-4 and TRBJ1-2, with a possible D match to TRBD1 (5 bases). Germline CDR1 is SGHVT and CDR2 is SQSDAQ. Trimming removed 0 bases at V and 3 bases at J, with 11 bases between. This CDR3 is 15 amino acids long. The CDR3 loop reads CASSLAGRGDYGYTF. The CDR3 DNA sequence: TGTGCCAGCAGCTTAGCAGGTCGGGGGGACTATGGCTACACCTTC.

This clonotype was observed a few times. The J gene is TRBJ1-2, the V gene TRBV19; no reliable D call. The CDR3 covers 16 residues. The germline gives CDR1 LNHDA, CDR2 SQIVND (reference sequence). V lost 1 base and J 4 bases, leaving 16 bases between the germline ends. The CDR3 spells CASSIGFVEARYGYTF. As DNA, the CDR3 is TGTGCCAGTAGTATAGGATTCGTCGAGGCGCGCTATGGCTACACCTTC.

The chain employs TRBV29-1 and TRBJ2-5; 13 bases are a match to TRBD2. The CDR3 length is 14 residues. J was trimmed by 4 bases and V by 8 bases; bases with no gene match: 7. CDR1 SQVTM and CDR2 ANQGSEA come from the germline V gene. CDR3 protein: CSKTSGGAGETQYF. In DNA, the CDR3 is TGCAGCAAAACTAGCGGGGGGGCCGGAGAGACCCAGTACTTC.

This clonotype was recorded a few times. The chain couples TRBV7-9 to TRBJ1-1; unclear D gene. Per the germline V gene, CDR1 is SEHNR and CDR2 is FQNEAQ (reference sequence). Trimming left V 2 bases short and J 6 bases short, with 13 bases between. This CDR3 comprises 14 residues. CDR3 in amino acids: CASSLTRVVPEAFF. The CDR3 nucleotides read TGTGCCAGCAGCTTAACGCGGGTGGTACCTGAAGCTTTCTTT.

This clonotype was detected only a few times. V gene TRBV6-5 combines with J gene TRBJ1-3; the D gene is possibly TRBD1 (6 bases). The CDR3 covers 16 residues. V was cut by 5 bases and J by 8 bases, with 22 bases left in between. Germline V lookup: CDR1 MNHEY, CDR2 SVGAGI. CDR3 residues: CASSPLAGAGIYTIYF. The CDR3, as DNA: TGTGCCAGCAGTCCGCTCGCGGGGGCTGGTATATACACCATATATTTT.

This clonotype was found many times. This chain uses TRBV7-2 with TRBJ1-5; D is uncertain. This CDR3 spans 13 amino acids. Trimming left V 3 bases short and J 0 bases short, with 3 bases between. CDR1 and CDR2 from the germline V gene are SGHTA and FQGNSA. The CDR3 spells CASSFRSNQPQHF. CDR3 in DNA: TGTGCCAGCAGCTTCCGTAGCAATCAGCCCCAGCATTTT.

The chain is built from TRBV5-1 and TRBJ1-1; TRBD1 matches at 7 bases. The length of the CDR3 is 17 residues. Germline CDR1 and CDR2: SGHRS and YFSETQ. V shed 0 bases and J 0 bases; nucleotides not matched to a gene: 8. DNA of the CDR3: TGCGCCAGCAGCTTGGTCCCCCTGGACAGGCTGAACACTGAAGCTTTCTTT. It encodes CASSLVPLDRLNTEAFF. The whole variable domain, remainder taken from reference TRBV5-1 and TRBJ1-1, is KAGVTQTPRYLIKTRGQQVTLSCSPISGHRSVSWYQQTPGQGLQFLFEYFSETQRNKGNFPGRFSGRQFSNSRSEMNVSTLELGDSALYLCASSLVPLDRLNTEAFFGQGTRLTVV.

The chain employs TRBV4-1 and TRBJ2-6; D is unresolved. This CDR3 comprises 17 residues. Trimming stripped 3 bases from V and 2 bases from J, with 14 bases between. Germline V lookup: CDR1 MGHRA, CDR2 YSYEKL. Here the CDR3 DNA reads TGCGCCAGCAGCCACCGGGTCCTGGGTCCTGGGGCCAACGTCCTGACTTTC. As protein: CASSHRVLGPGANVLTF.

The V call is TRBV5-1, the J call TRBJ1-1; unclear D gene. The CDR3 sequence is 15 residues long. Germline V gene data show CDR1 as SGHRS and CDR2 as YFSETQ. V dropped 1 base and J dropped 0 bases, with 10 bases sitting between them. The chain's CDR3 is CASSLKHPMNTEAFF. In nucleotides, the CDR3 is TGCGCCAGCAGCTTGAAGCACCCCATGAACACTGAAGCTTTCTTT. Full variable domain (rest looked up from reference TRBV5-1 and TRBJ1-1): KAGVTQTPRYLIKTRGQQVTLSCSPISGHRSVSWYQQTPGQGLQFLFEYFSETQRNKGNFPGRFSGRQFSNSRSEMNVSTLELGDSALYLCASSLKHPMNTEAFFGQGTRLTVV.

V usage is TRBV7-9 and J usage is TRBJ1-1, with 9 bases that match TRBD1. The CDR3 is made up of 17 amino acids. J was trimmed by 0 bases and V by 3 bases; bases with no gene match: 8. Germline CDR1 is SEHNR and CDR2 is FQNEAQ (reference sequence). CDR3 DNA: TGTGCCAGCAGCTTGGGAAACAGGGGGCCGGTGAACACTGAAGCTTTCTTT. Translation: CASSLGNRGPVNTEAFF.

The V gene is TRBV28, the J gene TRBJ2-4; TRBD1 aligns across 8 bases. The CDR3 runs to 15 residues. Germline V gene data show CDR1 as MDHEN and CDR2 as SYDVKM. The trim removed 6 bases at V and 8 bases at J, leaving 12 bases unmatched. CDR3 DNA: TGTGCCAGCAGCTCAAACAGGGGGTTAGGGGACATTCAGTACTTC. The encoded protein is CASSSNRGLGDIQYF.

Concerning this clonotype itself: A much bigger clone sits one base away, suggesting this may be a read error. The CDR3 carries no conserved terminal phenylalanine or tryptophan, so it likely arises from a read error. V is TRBV7-6 and J is TRBJ2-3, with 13 positions matching TRBD2. V lost 5 bases to trimming and J lost 5 bases; unmatched junction nucleotides: 7. The CDR3 spans 16 residues. The germline V gene has CDR1 SGHVS and CDR2 FNYEAQ. CDR3 loop: CASSQGLAGLLDTQYL. In nucleotides, the CDR3 is TGTGCCAGCAGCCAGGGACTAGCGGGGCTTCTAGATACGCAGTATTTA.

This clonotype was detected only a few times. The V gene is TRBV7-9, the J gene TRBJ1-5; tentatively, D is TRBD1 (5 bases). Trimming left V 5 bases short and J 6 bases short, with 17 bases between. Germline values: CDR1 SEHNR, CDR2 FQNEAQ (reference sequence). There are 15 residues in the CDR3. CDR3 in amino acids: CASSKTEEPGQPQHF. Here the CDR3 DNA reads TGTGCCAGCAGCAAGACAGAGGAACCCGGTCAGCCCCAGCATTTT.

The chain joins TRBV20-1 to TRBJ2-7, with 7 bases lining up with TRBD1. Germline values: CDR1 DFQATT, CDR2 SNEGSKA (reference sequence). V trimming: 0 bases; J trimming: 4 bases; junction bases outside the gene matches: 12. CDR3 length: 16 residues. The CDR3 is CSARDLTGTAKYEQYV. The CDR3 bases are TGCAGTGCTAGAGATCTAACCGGGACAGCTAAGTACGAGCAGTACGTC.